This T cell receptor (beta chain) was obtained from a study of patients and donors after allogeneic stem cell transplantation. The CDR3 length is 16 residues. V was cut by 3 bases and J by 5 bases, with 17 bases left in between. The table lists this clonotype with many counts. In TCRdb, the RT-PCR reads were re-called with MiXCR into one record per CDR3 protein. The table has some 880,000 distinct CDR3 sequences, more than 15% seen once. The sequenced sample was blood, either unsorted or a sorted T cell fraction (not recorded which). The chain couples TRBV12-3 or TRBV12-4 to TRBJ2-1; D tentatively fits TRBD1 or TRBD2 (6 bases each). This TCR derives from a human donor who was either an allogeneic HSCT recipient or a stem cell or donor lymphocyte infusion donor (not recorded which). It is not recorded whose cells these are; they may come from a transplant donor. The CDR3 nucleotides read TGTGCCAGCAGTTTGGGGGGCCCTAGCAGAAACAATGAGCAGTTCTTC. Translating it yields CASSLGGPSRNNEQFF.